Following are 4 T cell receptor beta chains from one sample sequenced in a study of radiotherapy plus CTLA-4 blockade in lung cancer. Generated by immunoSEQ multiplex PCR, the TCRdb table keeps only in-frame clones and is missing some. The table has nearly 110,000 clones, under 90% seen once. The sequencing used peripheral blood, collected from a patient treated with radiotherapy plus ipilimumab. Receptors originate from a human donor with non-small cell lung cancer that progressed on radiotherapy plus ipilimumab. Some clones in this sample may be carry-over from other donors' samples.

This clone occurred once. The V call is TRBV5-1, the J call TRBJ2-1, with TRBD2 matching 12 bases. After removal of 4 bases from V and 4 bases from J, the junction contained 9 bases not matched to a gene. Germline CDR1 is SGHRS and CDR2 is YFSETQ. This CDR3 is built from 17 residues. CDR3 loop: CASSAVLAGGTYNEQFF. The DNA of the CDR3 is TGCGCCAGCAGCGCTGTGCTAGCGGGGGGGACATACAATGAGCAGTTCTTC.

J is TRBJ1-4 and V is TRBV4-1; D gene ambiguous. V lost 1 base and J 8 bases, leaving 11 bases between the germline ends. CDR1 is MGHRA, CDR2 YSYEKL, per germline. This CDR3 comprises 14 residues. The CDR3 protein is CASSQGWGFEKLFF. DNA of the CDR3: TGCGCCAGCAGCCAAGGCTGGGGATTCGAAAAACTGTTTTTT.

The chain uses TRBV19 and TRBJ1-6; D unclear. The V gene lost 5 bases and the J gene lost 10 bases, with 12 bases spanning the gap. The CDR3 contains 13 residues. Germline-derived CDR1 and CDR2 are LNHDA and SQIVND (reference sequence). CDR3: CASSGQTGSPLHF. CDR3 bases: TGTGCCAGTAGTGGTCAGACCGGCTCACCCCTCCACTTT.

V usage is TRBV5-8 and J usage is TRBJ2-7; 9 bases fit TRBD1. This CDR3 is 14 amino acids long. V lost 4 bases to trimming and J lost 3 bases; unmatched junction nucleotides: 5. Germline V CDR1 and CDR2: SGHTS, YDEGEE. CDR3 amino acids: CASSGRDRVYEQYF. The CDR3 coding sequence is TGTGCCAGCAGCGGCCGGGACAGGGTCTACGAGCAGTACTTC.